A single sample is the source of the 11 T cell receptor beta chains below, sequenced in a study of blood T cell repertoires in COVID-19. Profiled with immunoSEQ multiplex PCR; TCRdb holds only in-frame clones, not every one. Of approximately 110,000 clones listed, approximately 86% are singletons. Sequencing was done on a sample of peripheral blood. Receptors were obtained from a woman aged 45-65 years with active or convalescent COVID-19.

The rearrangement joins TRBV7-2 to TRBJ2-1, with 11 bases matching TRBD2. The germline V gene encodes CDR1 SGHTA and CDR2 FQGNSA. The CDR3 totals 15 residues. After removal of 4 bases from V and 7 bases from J, the junction contained 6 bases not matched to a gene. CDR3 region: CASSSLAGGSNEQFF. CDR3 in DNA: TGTGCCAGCAGCTCCTTAGCGGGAGGGTCGAATGAGCAGTTCTTC.

V gene TRBV30 combines with J gene TRBJ1-1; TRBD1 matches at 7 bases. This CDR3 has 14 residues. Germline trimming cut 3 bases from V and 5 bases from J; bases unmatched to any gene: 9. CDR1 GTSNPN and CDR2 SVGIG come from the germline V gene (reference sequence). CDR3 nucleotide sequence: TGTGCCTGGAGGGTAAAGGGGGCCACTACTGAAGCTTTCTTT. This codes for CAWRVKGATTEAFF.

The V call is TRBV27, the J call TRBJ2-7; 8 bases agree with TRBD2. This CDR3 spans 14 amino acids. Germline loops: CDR1 MNHEY, CDR2 SMNVEV (reference sequence). J lost 7 bases, V lost 5 bases, and 10 bases had no gene match. The CDR3 sequence is CASSRRVAGSEQYF. CDR3 DNA sequence: TGTGCCAGCAGTCGCCGGGTAGCGGGATCTGAGCAGTACTTC.

This rearrangement joins TRBV29-1 to TRBJ2-3; 9 nucleotides line up with TRBD2. This CDR3 region has 14 residues. Unmatched junction bases numbered 10, after V lost 6 bases and J lost 6 bases. CDR1 SQVTM and CDR2 ANQGSEA come from the germline V gene. CDR3 nucleotides: TGCAGCGTATATAGCGGGAGAGTTCGGGATACGCAGTATTTT. Protein product: CSVYSGRVRDTQYF.

The chain recombines TRBV6-2 or TRBV6-3 with TRBJ2-1, with TRBD2 matching 12 bases. The CDR3 consists of 16 residues. The V and J ends lost 5 bases and 5 bases, in that order; junction bases with no gene match: 7. CDR1 MNHEY and CDR2 SVGEGT come from the germline V gene. As DNA, the CDR3 is TGTGCCAGCAGTCCCCGACTAGCGGGAGTCCACAATGAGCAGTTCTTC. Translating gives CASSPRLAGVHNEQFF.

The CDR3 DNA reads TGTGCCAGCAGTTTTTCAGGGTTTCAGCCCCAGCATTTT. Protein sequence: CASSFSGFQPQHF. J is TRBJ1-5 and V is TRBV28; tentative D call: TRBD1 (5 bases). CDR1 is MDHEN and CDR2 is SYDVKM in the germline V gene. The V and J ends lost 3 bases and 6 bases respectively, with 9 bases between them. The CDR3 is made up of 13 amino acids. Looking up the rest from reference TRBV28 and TRBJ1-5 gives the full variable domain: DVKVTQSSRYLVKRTGEKVFLECVQDMDHENMFWYRQDPGLGLRLIYFSYDVKMKEKGDIPEGYSVSREKKERFSLILESASTNQTSMYLCASSFSGFQPQHFGDGTRLSIL.

DNA for the CDR3: TGTGCCAGCAGACTTACGGGGGGGTCCTACTCTGGAAACACCATATATTTT. Translated: CASRLTGGSYSGNTIYF. The V and J genes are TRBV7-9 and TRBJ1-3; maybe TRBD1 (5 bases). The CDR3 runs to 17 residues. Germline V gene data show CDR1 as SEHNR and CDR2 as FQNEAQ (reference sequence). V was clipped by 6 bases and J by 0 bases, with 18 bases between them.

The chain employs TRBV10-3 and TRBJ1-1; possible D gene TRBD1, 5 bases. The CDR3 runs to 11 residues. Germline CDR1 ENHRY, CDR2 SYGVKD. The V gene lost 11 bases and the J gene lost 1 base, with 8 bases spanning the gap. In DNA form, the CDR3 reads TGTGCCTCAACAGGGAACACTGAAGCTTTCTTT. Translating it yields CASTGNTEAFF.

This chain connects TRBV18 to TRBJ2-5; TRBD2 agrees at 14 bases. CDR3 length: 16 amino acids. Trimming took 3 bases from V and 4 from J; bases not matched to a gene: 4. CDR1 and CDR2 (germline): KGHSH, LQKENI. The CDR3 nucleotides are TGTGCCAGCTCACCCGGCGGACTAGCGGGAGGAGAGACCCAGTACTTC. Residues: CASSPGGLAGGETQYF.

This rearrangement joins TRBV11-1 to TRBJ2-1; 11 nucleotides match TRBD2. Trimming took 2 bases from V and 4 from J; bases not matched to a gene: 4. Germline-derived CDR1 and CDR2 are SGHAT and FQDESV (reference sequence). This CDR3 spans 16 amino acids. Here the CDR3 reads CASSLLGTSGYNEQFF. CDR3 sequence (DNA): TGTGCCAGCAGCTTACTAGGGACTAGCGGTTACAATGAGCAGTTCTTC.

This chain joins TRBV6-4 and TRBJ1-2; D may be TRBD1 (6 bases). The CDR3 sequence is 15 residues long. Per the germline V gene, CDR1 is MRHNA and CDR2 is SNTAGT. Between the trimmed V and J ends, which lost 4 bases and 1 base, there was a span of 13 bases. In nucleotides, the CDR3 is TGTGCCAGCAGTGTGGCAGGGGATGGTAACTATGGCTACACCTTC. Its translation is CASSVAGDGNYGYTF.